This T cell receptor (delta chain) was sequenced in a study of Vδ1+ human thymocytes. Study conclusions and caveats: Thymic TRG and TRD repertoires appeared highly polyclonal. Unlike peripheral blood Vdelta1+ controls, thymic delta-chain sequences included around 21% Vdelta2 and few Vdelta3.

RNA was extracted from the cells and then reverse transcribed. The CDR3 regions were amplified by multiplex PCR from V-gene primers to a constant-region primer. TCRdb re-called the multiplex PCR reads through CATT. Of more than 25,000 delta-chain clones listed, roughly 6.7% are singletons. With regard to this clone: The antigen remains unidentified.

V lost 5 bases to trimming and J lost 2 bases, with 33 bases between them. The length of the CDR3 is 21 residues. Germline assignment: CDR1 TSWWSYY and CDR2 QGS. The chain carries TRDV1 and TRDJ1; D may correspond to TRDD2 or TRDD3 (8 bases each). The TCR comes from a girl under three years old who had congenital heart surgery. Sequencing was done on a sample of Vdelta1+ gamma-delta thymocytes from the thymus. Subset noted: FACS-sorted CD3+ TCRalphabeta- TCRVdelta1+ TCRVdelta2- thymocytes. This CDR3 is CALGPRTFLGEGYVGTDKLIF. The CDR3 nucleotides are TGTGCTCTTGGGCCTCGAACCTTCCTAGGAGAGGGATACGTAGGGACCGATAAACTCATCTTT.